Listed below are T cell receptor beta chains from one sample, sequenced in a study of blood T cells in healthy people across ages. TCRdb reprocessed the 5' RACE reads with MiXCR, giving one entry per CDR3 protein. The sample consists of 1.5 million to 1.9 million distinct CDR3 sequences, 40% to 45% of them appearing once. The sequencing input was blood. These TCRs come from a woman in her late teens or twenties in good health. CDR3s include the opening cysteine and the closing phenylalanine or tryptophan. D genes are given only for firm matches. Rows may omit the clone size; those that give it use once, few, many or a size class.

J,length,D,V,size,DNA,CDR3
TRBJ2-5,16,.,TRBV6-5,.,TGTGCCAGCAGTTACGGCCTTAGCCGGTTAGAGGAGACCCAGTACTTC,CASSYGLSRLEETQYF
TRBJ2-7,14,.,TRBV20-1,.,TGCAGTGCTAGAAGGAGGGCTAGAGACTACGAGCAGTACTTC,CSARRRARDYEQYF
TRBJ2-1,19,TRBD1,TRBV27,.,TGTGCCAGCAGTTCCCTCAGGGGGCGCAGGGGGAGCTCCTACAATGAGCAGTTCTTC,CASSSLRGRRGSSYNEQFF
TRBJ2-3,15,.,TRBV20-1,.,TGCAGTGCTCCTGGACTCATGGGGGGCACAGATACGCAGTATTTT,CSAPGLMGGTDTQYF
TRBJ2-1,14,TRBD2,TRBV12-3/TRBV12-4,many,TGTGCCAGCAGTCCAGGCCTAGCGGACAATGAGCAGTTCTTC,CASSPGLADNEQFF
TRBJ1-2,14,.,TRBV6-5,few,TGTGCCAGCAGTTACCTGCAGGGTACCTATGGCTACACCTTC,CASSYLQGTYGYTF
TRBJ1-2,14,.,TRBV29-1,.,TGCAGCGCCTGGGGCCAGAACTATAACTATGGCTACACCTTC,CSAWGQNYNYGYTF
TRBJ2-3,13,.,TRBV7-6,.,TGTGCCAGCACCCGTTCCAACACAGATACGCAGTATTTT,CASTRSNTDTQYF
TRBJ2-3,15,.,TRBV27,.,TGTGCCAGCAGCAGGGCCCTCTCCAGCACAGATACGCAGTATTTT,CASSRALSSTDTQYF
TRBJ2-3,16,TRBD2,TRBV25-1,.,TGTGCCAGCAGGGGGGATTTGTGGGGGGGAACAGATACGCAGTATTTT,CASRGDLWGGTDTQYF
TRBJ2-7,15,.,TRBV6-1,.,TGTGCCACCCTGTTGCGGGGGCGCGAGGGCTACGAGCAGTACTTC,CATLLRGREGYEQYF
TRBJ2-1,13,.,TRBV7-3,.,TGTGCCGGCAGCTCCATAGGTCGCAATGAGCAGTTCTTC,CAGSSIGRNEQFF
TRBJ2-7,16,TRBD2,TRBV13,few,TGTGCCAGCAGCTTGACTAGCGGGAGAGACCCCTACGAGCAGTACTTC,CASSLTSGRDPYEQYF
TRBJ2-1,16,TRBD2,TRBV20-1,.,TGCAGTGCTAGACGGCTAGCGGAGGGGCCCTACAATGAGCAGTTCTTC,CSARRLAEGPYNEQFF
TRBJ2-5,12,.,TRBV20-1,.,TGCAGTGCGGAAGAGGGGAACAATGAGCAGTACTTC,CSAEEGNNEQYF
TRBJ2-7,14,.,TRBV12-3/TRBV12-4,.,TGTGCCAGCAGTCCTGGGGACGTAAACTACGAGCAGTACTTC,CASSPGDVNYEQYF
TRBJ2-5,15,.,TRBV12-5,.,TGTGCTAGTGGTGGATCCCGACAAGGCCACGAGACCCAGTACTTC,CASGGSRQGHETQYF
TRBJ1-2,13,.,TRBV7-2,few,TGTGCCAGCAGCTTAGTTCCGGGAGATGGCTACACCTTC,CASSLVPGDGYTF
TRBJ2-7,14,TRBD2,TRBV3-1,few,TGTGCCAGCAGCCCCCCGGGACTAGCCGCCGAGCAGTACTTC,CASSPPGLAAEQYF
TRBJ1-2,14,TRBD1,TRBV5-5,.,TGTGCCAGCAGCGGGACAGCGTTACACTATGGCTACACCTTC,CASSGTALHYGYTF
TRBJ2-7,14,TRBD2,TRBV20-1,.,TGCAGTGCTTTGACTAGCGGGAGTTCCTACGAGCAGTACTTC,CSALTSGSSYEQYF
TRBJ2-3,13,.,TRBV18,few,TGTGCCAGCTCACCAAACCGAAGAGATACGCAGTATTTT,CASSPNRRDTQYF
TRBJ2-7,15,.,TRBV11-2,.,TGTGCCAGCAGCGCGGACGGTAACTCCTACAATGAGCAGTACTTC,CASSADGNSYNEQYF
TRBJ2-5,16,TRBD2,TRBV14,.,TGTGCCAGCAGCCAAGTGGCGGGGACTAGCGTAGAGACCCAGTACTTC,CASSQVAGTSVETQYF
TRBJ2-1,16,TRBD2,TRBV27,.,TGTGCCAGCAGTTTATCCGGGGGGTTCTCCTACAATGAGCAGTTCTTC,CASSLSGGFSYNEQFF
TRBJ1-2,15,.,TRBV7-2,.,TGTGCCAGCAGCTTAGCTGGCAGGGCGCCCTATGGCTACACCTTC,CASSLAGRAPYGYTF
TRBJ2-1,17,.,TRBV21-1,.,TGTGCCAGCAGCAAATATCGGGCAGACATCAGGGGCAATGAGCAGTTCTTC,CASSKYRADIRGNEQFF
TRBJ2-1,17,TRBD2,TRBV11-1,few,TGTGCCAGCAGCTCCAGGACTAGCGGGAGCCTATACAATGAGCAGTTCTTC,CASSSRTSGSLYNEQFF